This section outlines one TCR beta chain sequence together with its context. This record belongs to a study of human T cells and chemical hapten exposure. Regarding time point: patch test 1, 2 weeks after DPC sensitization. Sample treatment: therapeutic diphenylcyclopropenone sensitization with weekly scalp DPC. Germline V gene data show CDR1 as SNHLY and CDR2 as FYNNEI. The CDR3 has 14 residues. V shed 6 bases, J shed 7 bases, and the junction held 6 bases outside the gene matches. TCRdb called the RACE reads again in MiXCR, with one record for every CDR3 protein. The table lists under 450,000 distinct CDR3 sequences, 4% to 5.5% of them singletons.

Sequencing was performed on whole blood, taken in connection with sensitization to the hapten diphenylcyclopropenone (DPC). The sequence derives from a woman in her fifties or sixties with alopecia areata. Some clones in this sample may be carry-over from other donors' samples. The V call is TRBV2, the J call TRBJ2-1, with 10 bases lining up with TRBD1. CDR3 bases: TGTGCCAGCAGCGCCGGGACAGGGGTTAATGAGCAGTTCTTC. This codes for CASSAGTGVNEQFF.